This T cell receptor (beta chain) was profiled in a study of shared clonotypes between healthy human individuals. There are 17 residues in the CDR3. Looked up from germline, CDR1 is LNHNV and CDR2 is YYDKDF (reference sequence). After removal of 1 base from V and 5 bases from J, the junction contained 10 bases not matched to a gene. TCRdb keeps only in-frame clones here, not all; method: immunoSEQ multiplex PCR. The repertoire holds approximately 1,500,000 clones, roughly 98% seen once, with roughly 0.45% in the top ten. Sequenced input: naive CD4+ T cells sorted from blood. Stated subset: CD45RA+ positively selected. This TCR was recovered from a man aged 30 to 45 in good health. The gene calls are TRBV15 and TRBJ2-5; the match to TRBD1 covers 10 bases. The CDR3 bases are TGTGCCACCAGCAGAGCGCTGACAGGGGGCGGGAAGGAGACCCAGTACTTC. Translating gives CATSRALTGGGKETQYF.